This T cell receptor beta chain was recovered during a study of identical twins. Points from the study as a whole: Recombination models fit unrelated individuals' TCR alpha sharing but underestimated twins'.

About this clonotype itself: Its antigen remains unknown.

There are 13 residues in the CDR3. Germline V gene sequence: CDR1 LGHNT, CDR2 FRNRAP. V shed 3 bases and J shed 10 bases, with 10 bases lying between them. TCRdb re-analysed the 5' RACE reads in MiXCR, keeping a single row per CDR3 protein. This sample yields 700,000 or so distinct CDR3 sequences, of which 21% are seen a single time; approximately 4.3% belongs to the top ten. These same records also appear under a second study, on T cells expressing NK-cell markers.

The V and J genes are TRBV12-5 and TRBJ1-6, with a weak D call TRBD1 (5 bases). Sequenced: PBMCs. This receptor was obtained from a woman younger than 35 in good health. The CDR3 bases are TGTGCTAGTGGTTTTCAGGGTTTGTCACCCCTCCACTTT. Amino acids: CASGFQGLSPLHF.